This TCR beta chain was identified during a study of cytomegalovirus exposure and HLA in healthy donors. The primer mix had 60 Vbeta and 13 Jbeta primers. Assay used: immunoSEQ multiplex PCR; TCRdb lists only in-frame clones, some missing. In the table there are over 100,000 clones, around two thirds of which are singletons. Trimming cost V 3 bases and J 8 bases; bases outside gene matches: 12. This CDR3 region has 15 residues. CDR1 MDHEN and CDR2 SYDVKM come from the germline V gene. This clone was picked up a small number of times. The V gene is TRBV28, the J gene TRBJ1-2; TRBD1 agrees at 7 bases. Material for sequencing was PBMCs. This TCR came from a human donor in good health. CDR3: CASSLGGTAQKGYTF. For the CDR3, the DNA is TGTGCCAGCAGTTTGGGTGGGACAGCCCAGAAAGGCTACACCTTC.